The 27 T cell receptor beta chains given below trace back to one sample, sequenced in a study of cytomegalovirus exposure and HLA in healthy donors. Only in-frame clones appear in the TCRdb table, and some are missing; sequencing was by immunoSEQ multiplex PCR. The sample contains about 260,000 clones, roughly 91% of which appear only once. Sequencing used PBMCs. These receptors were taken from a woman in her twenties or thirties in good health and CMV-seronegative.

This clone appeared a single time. The CDR3 DNA reads as TGTGCCACCAGCAGAGCCCTTAATCAGCCCCAGCATTTT. Translated, it gives CATSRALNQPQHF. The V call is TRBV15, the J call TRBJ1-5; D remains unclear. The CDR3 contains 13 residues. Per germline, CDR1 LNHNV and CDR2 YYDKDF (reference sequence). Trimming pared 1 base from V and 4 bases from J, leaving 5 bases between.

CDR3 coding DNA: TGCAGCGTGGCTGACAACTCTGGAAACACCATATATTTT. This codes for CSVADNSGNTIYF. V and J are TRBV29-1 and TRBJ1-3; no reliable D call. Germline loops: CDR1 SQVTM, CDR2 ANQGSEA. Between the trimmed V and J ends, which lost 6 bases and 0 bases, there was a span of 9 bases. The length of the CDR3 is 13 residues.

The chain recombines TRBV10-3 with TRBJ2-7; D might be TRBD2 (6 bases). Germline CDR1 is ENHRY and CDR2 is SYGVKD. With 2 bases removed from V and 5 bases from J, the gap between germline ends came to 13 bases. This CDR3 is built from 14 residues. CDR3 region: CAISEDSTSNEQYF. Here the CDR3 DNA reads TGTGCCATCAGTGAGGACTCAACTAGCAACGAGCAGTACTTC.

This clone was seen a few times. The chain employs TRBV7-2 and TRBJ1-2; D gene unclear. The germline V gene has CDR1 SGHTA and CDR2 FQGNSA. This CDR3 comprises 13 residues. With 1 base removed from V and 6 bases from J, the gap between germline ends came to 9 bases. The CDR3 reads CASSLVGENGYTF. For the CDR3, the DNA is TGTGCCAGCAGCTTAGTAGGAGAGAATGGCTACACCTTC.

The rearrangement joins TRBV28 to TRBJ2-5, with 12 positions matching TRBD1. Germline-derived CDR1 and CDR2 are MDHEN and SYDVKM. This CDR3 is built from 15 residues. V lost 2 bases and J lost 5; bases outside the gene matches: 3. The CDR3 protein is CASSLGDRGRETQYF. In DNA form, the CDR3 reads TGTGCCAGCAGTTTAGGGGACAGGGGGCGTGAGACCCAGTACTTC. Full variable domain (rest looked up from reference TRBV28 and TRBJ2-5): DVKVTQSSRYLVKRTGEKVFLECVQDMDHENMFWYRQDPGLGLRLIYFSYDVKMKEKGDIPEGYSVSREKKERFSLILESASTNQTSMYLCASSLGDRGRETQYFGPGTRLLVL.

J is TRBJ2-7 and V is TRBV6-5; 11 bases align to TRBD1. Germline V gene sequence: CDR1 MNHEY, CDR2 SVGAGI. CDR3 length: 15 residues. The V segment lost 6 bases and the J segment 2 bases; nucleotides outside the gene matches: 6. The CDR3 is CASRQGTGGTYEQYF. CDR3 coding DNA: TGTGCCAGCAGGCAAGGGACAGGGGGAACCTACGAGCAGTACTTC.

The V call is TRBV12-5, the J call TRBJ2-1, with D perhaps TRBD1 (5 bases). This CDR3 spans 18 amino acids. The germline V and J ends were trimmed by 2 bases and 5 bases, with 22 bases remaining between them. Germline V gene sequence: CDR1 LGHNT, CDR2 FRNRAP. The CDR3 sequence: CASGLNTPGYPQDNEQFF. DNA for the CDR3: TGTGCTAGTGGTTTGAACACCCCAGGGTACCCCCAGGACAATGAGCAGTTCTTC.

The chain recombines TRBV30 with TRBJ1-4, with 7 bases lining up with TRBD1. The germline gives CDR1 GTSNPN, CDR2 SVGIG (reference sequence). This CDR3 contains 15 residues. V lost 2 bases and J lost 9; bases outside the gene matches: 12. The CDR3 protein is CAWSTSRQGVKKLFF. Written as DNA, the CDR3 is TGTGCCTGGAGTACATCCCGACAGGGTGTGAAAAAACTGTTTTTT.

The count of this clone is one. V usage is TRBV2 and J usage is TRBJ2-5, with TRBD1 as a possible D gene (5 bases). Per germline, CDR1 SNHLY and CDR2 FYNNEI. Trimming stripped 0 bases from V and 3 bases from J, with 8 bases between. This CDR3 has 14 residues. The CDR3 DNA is TGTGCCAGCAGTGAAGCGAGACAGAAAGAGACCCAGTACTTC. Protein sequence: CASSEARQKETQYF.

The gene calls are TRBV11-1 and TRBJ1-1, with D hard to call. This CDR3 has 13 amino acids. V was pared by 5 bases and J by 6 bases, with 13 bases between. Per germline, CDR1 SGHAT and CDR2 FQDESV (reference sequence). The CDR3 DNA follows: TGTGCCAGCAGCCCCTGGTCCCAGGCTGAAGCTTTCTTT. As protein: CASSPWSQAEAFF.

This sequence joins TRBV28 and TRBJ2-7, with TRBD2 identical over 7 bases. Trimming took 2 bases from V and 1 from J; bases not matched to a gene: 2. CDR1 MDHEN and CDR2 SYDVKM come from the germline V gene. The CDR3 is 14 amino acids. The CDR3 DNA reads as TGTGCCAGCAGTTTAGTGGGAGGGTCCTACGAGCAGTACTTC. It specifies CASSLVGGSYEQYF.

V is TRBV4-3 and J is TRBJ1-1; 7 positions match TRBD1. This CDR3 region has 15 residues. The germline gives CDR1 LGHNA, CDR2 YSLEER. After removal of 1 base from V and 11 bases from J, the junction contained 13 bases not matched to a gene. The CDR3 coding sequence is TGCGCCAGCAGCCAAGGTTCGACAGGGACCTTAAGGGCTTTCTTT. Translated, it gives CASSQGSTGTLRAFF.

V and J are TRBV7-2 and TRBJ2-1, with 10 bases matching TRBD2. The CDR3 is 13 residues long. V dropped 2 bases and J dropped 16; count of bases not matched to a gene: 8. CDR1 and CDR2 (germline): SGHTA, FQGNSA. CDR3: CASSLSSGSSSFF. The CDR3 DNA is TGTGCCAGCAGCTTATCTAGCGGGAGTTCCTCTTTCTTC.

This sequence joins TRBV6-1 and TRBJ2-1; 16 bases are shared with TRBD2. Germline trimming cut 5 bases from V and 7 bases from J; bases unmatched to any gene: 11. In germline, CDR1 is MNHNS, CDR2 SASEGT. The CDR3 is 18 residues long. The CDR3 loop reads CASSQGGTSGRASNEQFF. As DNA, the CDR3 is TGTGCCAGCAGTCAAGGGGGGACTAGCGGGAGGGCCTCAAATGAGCAGTTCTTC.

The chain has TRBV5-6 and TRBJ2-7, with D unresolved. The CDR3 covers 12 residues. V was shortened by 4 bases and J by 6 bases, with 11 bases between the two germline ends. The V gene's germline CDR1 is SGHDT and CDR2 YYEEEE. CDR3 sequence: CASSPKFGEQYF. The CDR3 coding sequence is TGTGCCAGCAGCCCTAAGTTTGGCGAGCAGTACTTC.

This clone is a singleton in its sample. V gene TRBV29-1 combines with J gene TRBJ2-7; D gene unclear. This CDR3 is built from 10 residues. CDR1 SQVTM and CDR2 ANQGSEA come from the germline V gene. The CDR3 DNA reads TGCACTTTTTGGGTTTGGGAGCAGTACTTC. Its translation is CTFWVWEQYF.

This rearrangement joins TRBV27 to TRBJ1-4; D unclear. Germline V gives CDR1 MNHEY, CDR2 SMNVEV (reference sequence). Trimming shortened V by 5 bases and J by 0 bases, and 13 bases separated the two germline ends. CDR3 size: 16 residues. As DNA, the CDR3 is TGTGCCAGCAGTCGACGCCAAGCTGCAACTAATGAAAAACTGTTTTTT. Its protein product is CASSRRQAATNEKLFF.

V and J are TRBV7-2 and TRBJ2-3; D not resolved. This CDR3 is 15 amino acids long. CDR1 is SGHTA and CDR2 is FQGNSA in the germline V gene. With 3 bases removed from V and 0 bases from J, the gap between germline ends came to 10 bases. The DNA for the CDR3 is TGTGCCAGCAGCTTTGGTCTCTCTAGCACAGATACGCAGTATTTT. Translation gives CASSFGLSSTDTQYF.

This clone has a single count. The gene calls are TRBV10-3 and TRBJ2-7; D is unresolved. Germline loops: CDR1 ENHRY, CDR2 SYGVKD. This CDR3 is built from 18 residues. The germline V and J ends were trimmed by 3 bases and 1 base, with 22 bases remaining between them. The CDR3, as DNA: TGTGCCATCAGTGACTCATTCCGCAATGCGGTTATGTCCTACGAGCAGTACTTC. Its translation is CAISDSFRNAVMSYEQYF.

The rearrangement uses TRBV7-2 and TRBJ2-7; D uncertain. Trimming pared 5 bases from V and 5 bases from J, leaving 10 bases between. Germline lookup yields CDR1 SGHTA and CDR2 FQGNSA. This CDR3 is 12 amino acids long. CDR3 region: CASSLSLDEQYF. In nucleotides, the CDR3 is TGTGCCAGCAGCCTTTCACTTGACGAGCAGTACTTC.

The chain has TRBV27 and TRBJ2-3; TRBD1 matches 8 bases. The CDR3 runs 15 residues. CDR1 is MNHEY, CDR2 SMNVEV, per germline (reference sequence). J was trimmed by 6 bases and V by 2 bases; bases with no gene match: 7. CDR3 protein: CASSLPRTGRDTQYF. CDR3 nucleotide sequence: TGTGCCAGCAGTTTACCCCGGACAGGGAGGGATACGCAGTATTTT.

CDR3 region: CASSPPGTDTEAFF. CDR3 in DNA: TGTGCCAGCTCACCACCGGGGACAGACACTGAAGCTTTCTTT. V and J are TRBV18 and TRBJ1-1; 7 bases align to TRBD1. V lost 0 bases, J lost 3 bases, and 1 base stayed unmatched. The CDR3 spans 14 residues. CDR1 is KGHSH and CDR2 is LQKENI in the germline V gene.

CDR3 amino acids: CASSKIVRWREPANTGELFF. Here the CDR3 DNA reads TGTGCCAGCAGCAAAATTGTGCGTTGGCGGGAGCCCGCGAACACCGGGGAGCTGTTTTTT. J is TRBJ2-2 and V is TRBV14; 7 bases align to TRBD2. V was pared by 5 bases and J by 0 bases, with 18 bases of the junction left unmatched. Looked up from germline, CDR1 is SGHDN and CDR2 is FVKESK. The CDR3 runs 20 residues.

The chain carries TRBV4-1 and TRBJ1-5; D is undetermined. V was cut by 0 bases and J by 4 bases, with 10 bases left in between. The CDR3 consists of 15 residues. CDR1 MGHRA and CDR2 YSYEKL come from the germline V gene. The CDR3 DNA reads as TGCGCCAGCAGCCAAGATGGCAGGAGGAATCAGCCCCAGCATTTT. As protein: CASSQDGRRNQPQHF.

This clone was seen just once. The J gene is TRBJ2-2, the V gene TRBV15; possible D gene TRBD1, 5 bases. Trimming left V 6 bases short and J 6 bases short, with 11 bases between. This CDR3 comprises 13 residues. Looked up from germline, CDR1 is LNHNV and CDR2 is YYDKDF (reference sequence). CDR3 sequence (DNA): TGTGCCACCAGTATAGGGGCAGCCGGGGAGCTGTTTTTT. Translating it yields CATSIGAAGELFF.

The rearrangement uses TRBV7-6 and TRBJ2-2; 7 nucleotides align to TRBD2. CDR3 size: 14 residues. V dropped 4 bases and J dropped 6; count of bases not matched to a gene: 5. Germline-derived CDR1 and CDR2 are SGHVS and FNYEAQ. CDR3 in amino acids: CASSSLTSAGELFF. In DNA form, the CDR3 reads TGTGCCAGCAGCTCTCTCACTAGCGCCGGGGAGCTGTTTTTT.

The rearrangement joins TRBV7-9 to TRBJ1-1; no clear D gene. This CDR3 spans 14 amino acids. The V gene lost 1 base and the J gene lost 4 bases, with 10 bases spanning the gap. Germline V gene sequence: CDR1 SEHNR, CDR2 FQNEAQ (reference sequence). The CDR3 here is CASSLGQGITEAFF. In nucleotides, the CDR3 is TGTGCCAGCAGCTTAGGACAAGGGATCACTGAAGCTTTCTTT.